Below are 17 T cell receptor beta chains sequenced from a single sample in a study of technical replicates of blood from several donors (dated by TCRdb to 2015 to 2018). The library came from the immunoSEQ multiplex PCR assay. TCRdb's version of the immuneACCESS table is confined to in-frame rearrangements and falls short of the full clone set. An unresolved V gene accounts for under half of the shortfall where checked; the remainder is of unknown origin. Present in this sample are tens of thousands of clones, about 92% of which were seen just once. Around 0.27% of the sample goes to the ten largest clones. Sequencing was done on a sample of T cells isolated from PBMCs. These TCRs come from a human donor in good health.

V gene TRBV4-2 combines with J gene TRBJ2-3; TRBD1 aligns across 11 bases. After removal of 4 bases from V and 6 bases from J, the junction contained 6 bases not matched to a gene. Germline lookup yields CDR1 LGHNA and CDR2 YNFKEQ. The CDR3 length is 15 residues. The CDR3 reads CASSRGTGGGDTQYF. In DNA, the CDR3 is TGTGCCAGCAGCCGGGGGACAGGGGGTGGGGATACGCAGTATTTT.

The chain has TRBV5-6 and TRBJ2-7; TRBD1 matches 8 bases. Unmatched junction bases numbered 10, after V lost 2 bases and J lost 6 bases. Germline V gene sequence: CDR1 SGHDT, CDR2 YYEEEE. The CDR3 covers 15 residues. The CDR3 is CASSFLDRVVGEQYF. The CDR3 DNA follows: TGTGCCAGCAGCTTCTTGGACAGGGTCGTTGGCGAGCAGTACTTC.

This clone has just one count. This chain connects TRBV4-1 to TRBJ1-1; D is possibly TRBD1 (5 bases). The CDR3 is 16 amino acids. Germline-derived CDR1 and CDR2 are MGHRA and YSYEKL. V was shortened by 4 bases and J by 3 bases, with 18 bases between the two germline ends. The CDR3 region is CASSLGGLYWDTEAFF. The CDR3 nucleotides read TGCGCCAGCAGCCTTGGGGGGTTATACTGGGACACTGAAGCTTTCTTT.

This clone has only a few counts. The V call is TRBV28, the J call TRBJ2-2; D unresolved. Germline loops: CDR1 MDHEN, CDR2 SYDVKM. This CDR3 has 11 amino acids. Trimming stripped 6 bases from V and 10 bases from J, with 9 bases between. Written as DNA, the CDR3 is TGTGCCAGCAGAGGCGGTCCGGAGCTGTTTTTT. Translation: CASRGGPELFF.

This chain connects TRBV19 to TRBJ2-1; TRBD1 matches 10 bases. V lost 7 bases to trimming and J lost 2 bases; unmatched junction nucleotides: 5. Germline lookup yields CDR1 LNHDA and CDR2 SQIVND (reference sequence). The CDR3 has 15 amino acids. CDR3 DNA: TGTGCCAGTACCCCGGGACAGGGGACCTACAATGAGCAGTTCTTC. It encodes CASTPGQGTYNEQFF.

The chain carries TRBV5-1 and TRBJ2-3; tentative D call: TRBD2 (6 bases). The V end lost 6 bases, the J end lost 1 base, and 12 bases lay between the germline ends. CDR1 and CDR2 (germline): SGHRS, YFSETQ. This CDR3 spans 14 amino acids. This chain's CDR3 is CASTDGGGTDTQYF. The CDR3 nucleotides are TGCGCCAGCACCGACGGGGGAGGCACAGATACGCAGTATTTT.

The rearrangement joins TRBV7-9 to TRBJ1-2; 7 nucleotides agree with TRBD1. Trimming cost V 5 bases and J 8 bases; bases outside gene matches: 11. Germline V gene data show CDR1 as SEHNR and CDR2 as FQNEAQ (reference sequence). There are 14 residues in the CDR3. DNA for the CDR3: TGTGCCAGCAGCCCGCCGACAGGGAGGAGCGGCTACACCTTC. Translation: CASSPPTGRSGYTF. Combining the CDR3 with reference TRBV7-9 and TRBJ1-2 gives the whole variable domain DTGVSQNPRHKITKRGQNVTFRCDPISEHNRLYWYRQTLGQGPEFLTYFQNEAQLEKSRLLSDRFSAERPKGSFSTLEIQRTEQGDSAMYLCASSPPTGRSGYTFGSGTRLTVV.

V is TRBV28 and J is TRBJ2-1; D gene ambiguous. Trimming left V 10 bases short and J 4 bases short, with 5 bases between. CDR3 length equals 10 residues. Germline CDR1 and CDR2: MDHEN and SYDVKM. The CDR3 region is CATLYNEQFF. The CDR3 DNA sequence: TGTGCCACCTTGTACAATGAGCAGTTCTTC.

The J gene is TRBJ1-1, the V gene TRBV29-1, with 8 bases matching TRBD1. Germline V gene data show CDR1 as SQVTM and CDR2 as ANQGSEA. Losses at the gene ends were 6 bases for V and 4 bases for J; bases not matched to a gene: 7. The CDR3 is 13 amino acids. The CDR3 sequence is CSVQDRDVTEAFF. The CDR3 coding sequence is TGCAGCGTCCAGGACAGGGACGTCACTGAAGCTTTCTTT.

This clone was counted a single time. The chain has TRBV5-4 and TRBJ2-1, with a possible D match to TRBD1 (6 bases). Germline loops: CDR1 SGHNT, CDR2 YYREEE (reference sequence). Trimming took 4 bases from V and 16 from J, leaving 18 bases between them. CDR3 length: 12 amino acids. This CDR3 reads CASSQTTGGIFF. DNA of the CDR3: TGTGCCAGCAGCCAAACGACAGGTGGTATCTTCTTC.

The chain carries TRBV5-6 and TRBJ2-5, with 8 bases fitting TRBD1. Germline values: CDR1 SGHDT, CDR2 YYEEEE. J was trimmed by 5 bases and V by 5 bases; bases with no gene match: 8. This CDR3 is built from 14 residues. The CDR3 sequence: CASRRTGSGETQYF. In DNA, the CDR3 is TGTGCCAGCAGACGGACAGGGAGTGGGGAGACCCAGTACTTC.

This clone appeared a single time. V usage is TRBV27 and J usage is TRBJ2-3; 10 bases align to TRBD2. This CDR3 contains 16 residues. Germline assignment: CDR1 MNHEY and CDR2 SMNVEV (reference sequence). V gave up 6 bases and J gave up 5 bases; unmatched junction bases: 11. CDR3 amino acids: CASRLKTSGTGDTQYF. CDR3 DNA: TGTGCCAGCAGGCTAAAAACTAGCGGGACGGGAGATACGCAGTATTTT.

This chain links TRBV11-2 with TRBJ2-7; D is undetermined. V lost 2 bases to trimming and J lost 5 bases, with 13 bases between them. Germline values: CDR1 SGHAT, CDR2 FQNNGV. This CDR3 region has 14 residues. The CDR3 region is CASSLFQVGDEQYF. As DNA, the CDR3 is TGTGCCAGCAGCTTATTTCAGGTTGGTGACGAGCAGTACTTC.

The V gene is TRBV14, the J gene TRBJ2-5, with TRBD2 identical over 10 bases. The CDR3 consists of 15 residues. CDR1 is SGHDN, CDR2 FVKESK, per germline. V lost 1 base to trimming and J lost 5 bases; unmatched junction nucleotides: 4. This chain's CDR3 is CASSQGLAGTETQYF. The DNA for the CDR3 is TGTGCCAGCAGCCAAGGACTAGCGGGTACGGAGACCCAGTACTTC.

This chain links TRBV27 with TRBJ2-1; TRBD2 aligns across 8 bases. This CDR3 comprises 16 residues. The germline CDR1 and CDR2 sequences are MNHEY and SMNVEV (reference sequence). V trimming: 3 bases; J trimming: 0 bases; junction bases outside the gene matches: 4. This chain's CDR3 is CASSFERESSYNEQFF. The CDR3 nucleotides read TGTGCCAGCAGTTTCGAGCGGGAGAGCTCCTACAATGAGCAGTTCTTC.

The J gene is TRBJ2-6, the V gene TRBV27; perhaps TRBD1 as D (6 bases). V lost 6 bases and J lost 0, with 12 bases in between. The length of the CDR3 is 16 residues. Looked up from germline, CDR1 is MNHEY and CDR2 is SMNVEV (reference sequence). CDR3 coding DNA: TGTGCCAGCAGGCCAATAGGGGGCTCTGGGGCCAACGTCCTGACTTTC. Its translation is CASRPIGGSGANVLTF.

The chain combines TRBV29-1 with TRBJ1-1, with D hard to call. Germline V gene sequence: CDR1 SQVTM, CDR2 ANQGSEA. V shed 8 bases and J shed 2 bases, with 3 bases lying between them. This CDR3 has 9 amino acids. The CDR3 DNA reads as TGCAGCCCTAACACTGAAGCTTTCTTT. Amino acid sequence: CSPNTEAFF.